Following are 28 T cell receptor beta chains from one sample sequenced in a study of OX40 agonist ivuxolimab in advanced cancers. Libraries came from the immunoSEQ multiplex PCR assay. TCRdb obtained this table from immuneACCESS and retained in-frame rearrangements with V and J assigned. These tables miss some clones; where compared with another copy, unresolved V genes account for less than half of the shortfall, and the remainder is unexplained. The sample records about 89,000 clones, about 86% of which are singletons. The top ten clonotypes cover under 7.5% of the sample. The sample in question was CD4+ or CD8+ T cells sorted from blood, obtained in a trial of the OX40 agonist ivuxolimab. All receptors derive from an adult with an advanced solid tumor such as melanoma, head and neck, liver or kidney cancer.

The chain has TRBV7-9 and TRBJ1-6; 7 bases are a match to TRBD1. V was pared by 0 bases and J by 5 bases, with 4 bases of the junction left unmatched. This CDR3 contains 16 residues. Germline CDR1 and CDR2: SEHNR and FQNEAQ (reference sequence). The CDR3 is CASSLAGTENNSPLHF. The CDR3 DNA sequence: TGTGCCAGCAGCTTAGCGGGGACAGAGAATAATTCACCCCTCCACTTT. Full variable domain (rest looked up from reference TRBV7-9 and TRBJ1-6): DTGVSQNPRHKITKRGQNVTFRCDPISEHNRLYWYRQTLGQGPEFLTYFQNEAQLEKSRLLSDRFSAERPKGSFSTLEIQRTEQGDSAMYLCASSLAGTENNSPLHFGNGTRLTVT.

This clone was picked up a small number of times. V and J are TRBV30 and TRBJ1-1, with D perhaps TRBD1 (6 bases). V was trimmed by 2 bases and J by 10 bases, leaving 14 bases between them. The germline gives CDR1 GTSNPN, CDR2 SVGIG (reference sequence). This CDR3 has 12 residues. CDR3 sequence (DNA): TGTGCCTGGAGTAACCAGGGGACTCGAGCTTTCTTT. Its protein product is CAWSNQGTRAFF. Together with reference TRBV30 and TRBJ1-1, the CDR3 gives the full variable domain: SQTIHQWPATLVQPVGSPLSLECTVEGTSNPNLYWYRQAAGRGLQLLFYSVGIGQISSEVPQNLSASRPQDRQFILSSKKLLLSDSGFYLCAWSNQGTRAFFGQGTRLTVV.

CDR3 nucleotides: TGTGCCAGTAGCTCAGGGGGTAGGGCCCCGGTGAATCCTGGCTACACCTTC. This encodes CASSSGGRAPVNPGYTF. The gene calls are TRBV19 and TRBJ1-2; 7 bases are a match to TRBD1. The CDR3 spans 17 residues. V was pared by 6 bases and J by 7 bases, with 20 bases of the junction left unmatched. Germline CDR1 and CDR2: LNHDA and SQIVND (reference sequence). The variable domain in full, completed from reference TRBV19 and TRBJ1-2, reads DGGITQSPKYLFRKEGQNVTLSCEQNLNHDAMYWYRQDPGQGLRLIYYSQIVNDFQKGDIAEGYSVSREKKESFPLTVTSAQKNPTAFYLCASSSGGRAPVNPGYTFGSGTRLTVV.

The rearrangement joins TRBV29-1 to TRBJ2-7; no clear D gene. Germline V gene lookup returns CDR1 SQVTM and CDR2 ANQGSEA. This CDR3 contains 11 residues. V lost 7 bases, J lost 2 bases, and 9 bases lay in between. The CDR3 nucleotides are TGCAGCGCCACGGGCGCCTACGAGCAGTACTTC. Protein product: CSATGAYEQYF.

In the case of this clone: This CDR3 is also generated by other DNA sequences in the sample. The V call is TRBV5-1, the J call TRBJ2-1; 9 nucleotides match TRBD1. Germline V gene data show CDR1 as SGHRS and CDR2 as YFSETQ. V trimming: 4 bases; J trimming: 0 bases; junction bases outside the gene matches: 2. This CDR3 has 15 residues. The CDR3 sequence is CASSVQGASYNEQFF. CDR3 DNA: TGCGCCAGCAGCGTACAGGGGGCCTCCTACAATGAGCAGTTCTTC.

CDR3 region: CASSEYNDLYGYTF. The CDR3 DNA sequence: TGTGCCAGCAGTGAATACAACGACCTTTATGGCTACACCTTC. J is TRBJ1-2 and V is TRBV25-1, with D unresolved. Germline V gene data show CDR1 as MGHDK and CDR2 as SYGVNS. The V end lost 0 bases, the J end lost 5 bases, and 10 bases lay between the germline ends. The CDR3 contains 14 residues.

A single count supports this clone. The V gene is TRBV6-5, the J gene TRBJ1-1; unclear D gene. Germline loops: CDR1 MNHEY, CDR2 SVGAGI. The CDR3 is 13 residues long. Trimming stripped 8 bases from V and 0 bases from J, with 10 bases between. Here the CDR3 DNA reads TGTGCCAGCGGTGATGGGGTGAACACTGAAGCTTTCTTT. Translated, it gives CASGDGVNTEAFF.

The V gene is TRBV12-5, the J gene TRBJ2-3; D ambiguous. Germline V lookup: CDR1 LGHNT, CDR2 FRNRAP. Trimming removed 7 bases at V and 0 bases at J, with 17 bases between. The CDR3 contains 16 residues. CDR3 sequence (DNA): TGTGCTAGTGCAACGAAAGGGTCGACTAGCACAGATACGCAGTATTTT. It codes for CASATKGSTSTDTQYF. The whole variable domain, remainder taken from reference TRBV12-5 and TRBJ2-3, is DARVTQTPRHKVTEMGQEVTMRCQPILGHNTVFWYRQTMMQGLELLAYFRNRAPLDDSGMPKDRFSAEMPDATLATLKIQPSEPRDSAVYFCASATKGSTSTDTQYFGPGTRLTVL.

The chain combines TRBV19 with TRBJ1-5; possibly TRBD1 for D (6 bases). This CDR3 is 15 amino acids long. The V and J ends lost 1 base and 4 bases respectively, with 11 bases between them. The V gene's germline CDR1 is LNHDA and CDR2 SQIVND (reference sequence). The CDR3 DNA reads TGTGCCAGTAGTATAGGGGGGCAGATAAATCAGCCCCAGCATTTT. The encoded protein is CASSIGGQINQPQHF.

V gene TRBV6-1 combines with J gene TRBJ2-4; D call uncertain. The CDR3 extends over 15 amino acids. V dropped 1 base and J dropped 0 bases, with 7 bases sitting between them. CDR1 is MNHNS, CDR2 SASEGT, per germline. CDR3 nucleotides: TGTGCCAGCAGTGAAGGTCGGGCAGCCAAAAACATTCAGTACTTC. Amino acid sequence: CASSEGRAAKNIQYF.

J is TRBJ2-2 and V is TRBV9, with 9 bases aligning to TRBD1. The CDR3 contains 17 residues. Unmatched junction bases numbered 8, after V lost 0 bases and J lost 5 bases. CDR1 SGDLS and CDR2 YYNGEE come from the germline V gene. CDR3 DNA sequence: TGTGCCAGCAGCGTAGGCCGGGGGGACAGGGTAACCGGGGAGCTGTTTTTT. Its translation is CASSVGRGDRVTGELFF.

This chain connects TRBV7-2 to TRBJ1-4; no definite D call. Per the germline V gene, CDR1 is SGHTA and CDR2 is FQGNSA. The CDR3 consists of 12 residues. Trimming removed 1 base at V and 10 bases at J, with 7 bases between. The CDR3 is CASSLGGRKLFF. In DNA, the CDR3 is TGTGCCAGCAGCTTAGGGGGTCGAAAACTGTTTTTT.

The J gene is TRBJ2-5, the V gene TRBV4-3; perhaps TRBD2 as D (6 bases). The CDR3 extends over 17 amino acids. The germline V gene has CDR1 LGHNA and CDR2 YSLEER. V was clipped by 0 bases and J by 2 bases, with 16 bases between them. The CDR3 nucleotides read TGCGCCAGCAGCCAAGAGGGGGGAATCAGAGGACAAGAGACCCAGTACTTC. Amino acids: CASSQEGGIRGQETQYF.

The chain combines TRBV11-2 with TRBJ2-5; 7 nucleotides agree with TRBD2. Germline-derived CDR1 and CDR2 are SGHAT and FQNNGV. CDR3 size: 15 residues. Trimming took 5 bases from V and 5 from J; bases not matched to a gene: 11. The CDR3 is CASSPQAGLGETQYF. DNA of the CDR3: TGTGCCAGCAGCCCCCAAGCGGGGTTAGGGGAGACCCAGTACTTC.

This clone was observed a handful of times. The chain recombines TRBV10-3 with TRBJ2-1, with 12 bases fitting TRBD1. There are 13 residues in the CDR3. CDR1 is ENHRY and CDR2 is SYGVKD in the germline V gene. The CDR3 region has the DNA TGTGCTTCGGGACAGGGGGCGAGGGGTGAGCAGTTCTTC. Protein product: CASGQGARGEQFF.

This rearrangement joins TRBV9 to TRBJ1-5, with D perhaps matching TRBD1 (5 bases). This CDR3 is 14 amino acids long. The germline gives CDR1 SGDLS, CDR2 YYNGEE. Trimming removed 4 bases at V and 10 bases at J, with 18 bases between. CDR3 in amino acids: CASSRGDRIQPQHF. CDR3 DNA sequence: TGTGCCAGCAGCCGAGGGGACCGGATTCAACCCCAGCATTTT.

This clone was counted only a few times. The chain joins TRBV19 to TRBJ2-2; D remains unclear. V lost 6 bases, J lost 4 bases, and 6 bases lay in between. CDR3 length: 12 residues. Germline lookup yields CDR1 LNHDA and CDR2 SQIVND (reference sequence). The CDR3 here is CASSLTTGELFF. CDR3 sequence (DNA): TGTGCCAGTAGCCTCACCACCGGGGAGCTGTTTTTT.

The chain has TRBV11-2 and TRBJ1-3; the D is unclear. The CDR3 contains 12 residues. Trimming removed 5 bases from V and 5 bases from J, with 7 bases in between. CDR1 SGHAT and CDR2 FQNNGV come from the germline V gene. CDR3 sequence reads: CASSQVRNTIYF. CDR3 bases: TGTGCCAGCAGCCAGGTCAGAAACACCATATATTTT.

The rearrangement uses TRBV7-6 and TRBJ2-7; 10 positions match TRBD1. V was clipped by 5 bases and J by 5 bases; unmatched bases: 6. The CDR3 extends over 14 amino acids. The germline V gene encodes CDR1 SGHVS and CDR2 FNYEAQ. The CDR3 DNA sequence: TGTGCCAGCAGCACCCGACAGGGGGCGGACGAGCAGTACTTC. Residues: CASSTRQGADEQYF. Using reference TRBV7-6 and TRBJ2-7 for the parts outside the CDR3, the full variable domain is GAGVSQSPRYKVTKRGQDVALRCDPISGHVSLYWYRQALGQGPEFLTYFNYEAQQDKSGLPNDRFSAERPEGSISTLTIQRTEQRDSAMYRCASSTRQGADEQYFGPGTRLTVT.

The chain links TRBV6-5 to TRBJ1-2; D gene ambiguous. V was cut by 0 bases and J by 1 base, with 9 bases left in between. CDR3 length: 15 amino acids. Germline V lookup: CDR1 MNHEY, CDR2 SVGAGI. Here the CDR3 reads CASSYSIQSNYGYTF. The CDR3 DNA sequence: TGTGCCAGCAGTTACTCGATCCAGAGTAACTATGGCTACACCTTC.

This sequence joins TRBV5-1 and TRBJ1-1; D is undetermined. CDR1 and CDR2 (germline): SGHRS, YFSETQ. V was trimmed by 5 bases and J by 2 bases, leaving 13 bases between them. The CDR3 runs to 14 residues. The CDR3 DNA reads TGCGCCAGCAGGTCCCGTGGGGATAACACTGAAGCTTTCTTT. It translates to CASRSRGDNTEAFF.

The rearrangement joins TRBV10-1 to TRBJ2-1; 8 bases map to TRBD2. This CDR3 is built from 16 residues. V trimming: 4 bases; J trimming: 0 bases; junction bases outside the gene matches: 5. Germline V gene sequence: CDR1 WNHNN, CDR2 SYGVQD (reference sequence). The CDR3 coding sequence is TGCGCCAGCAGTGGAGCGGGGGACCCCTCCTACAATGAGCAGTTCTTC. Translation: CASSGAGDPSYNEQFF.

The rearrangement links TRBV9 to TRBJ2-6; unclear D gene. The germline V and J ends were trimmed by 0 bases and 2 bases, with 3 bases remaining between them. Germline loops: CDR1 SGDLS, CDR2 YYNGEE. The CDR3 is 14 residues long. Here the CDR3 reads CASSVGTGANVLTF. The CDR3 DNA reads TGTGCCAGCAGCGTAGGTACTGGGGCCAACGTCCTGACTTTC.

The chain carries TRBV7-6 and TRBJ2-2, with a possible D match to TRBD1 (6 bases). V lost 5 bases and J lost 2, with 12 bases in between. There are 15 residues in the CDR3. CDR1 and CDR2 from the germline V gene are SGHVS and FNYEAQ. CDR3 in amino acids: CASSTGQLNTGELFF. The CDR3 region has the DNA TGTGCCAGCAGCACCGGACAGCTCAACACCGGGGAGCTGTTTTTT.

In nucleotides, the CDR3 is TGTGCCAGCAGCCGGACAGGGACCTATGGCTACACCTTC. Translated: CASSRTGTYGYTF. This chain connects TRBV6-5 to TRBJ1-2; the match to TRBD1 covers 8 bases. The V and J ends lost 6 bases and 4 bases, in that order; junction bases with no gene match: 4. Germline CDR1 and CDR2: MNHEY and SVGAGI. The CDR3 consists of 13 residues.

This clone was detected once. The genes are TRBV5-1 and TRBJ2-7, with TRBD1 identical over 8 bases. The CDR3 loop spans 14 amino acids. The germline gives CDR1 SGHRS, CDR2 YFSETQ. Trimming removed 4 bases from V and 0 bases from J; junction bases left unmatched: 3. CDR3 residues: CASSGQGISYEQYF. CDR3 sequence (DNA): TGCGCCAGCAGCGGACAGGGAATCTCCTACGAGCAGTACTTC.

The rearrangement joins TRBV29-1 to TRBJ1-1; D uncertain. V lost 8 bases and J lost 2, with 12 bases in between. CDR3 length equals 12 residues. Germline CDR1 SQVTM, CDR2 ANQGSEA. CDR3 amino acids: CSSSRLNTEAFF. For the CDR3, the DNA is TGCAGCTCCTCCAGGCTCAACACTGAAGCTTTCTTT.

This sequence joins TRBV19 and TRBJ2-2, with D uncertain. The CDR3 has 15 residues. Trimming removed 3 bases at V and 4 bases at J, with 12 bases between. CDR1 LNHDA and CDR2 SQIVND come from the germline V gene (reference sequence). The CDR3 DNA is TGTGCCAGTAGTATCGAGCCTATTCGCACCGGGGAGCTGTTTTTT. As protein: CASSIEPIRTGELFF.